These 9 T cell receptor beta chains were all obtained from the same sample, sequenced in a study of siplizumab effects on memory and regulatory T cells. Measured with immunoSEQ multiplex PCR; TCRdb has only the in-frame clones, and not every one. This table holds about 56,000 clones, 95% to 98% found once. Specimen: naive CD8+ T cells sorted from blood. The source is a human donor in good health.

The V gene is TRBV4-1, the J gene TRBJ2-2; 11 positions match TRBD1. J was trimmed by 7 bases and V by 1 base; bases with no gene match: 2. The CDR3 contains 15 residues. From germline, CDR1 is MGHRA and CDR2 YSYEKL. The CDR3 loop reads CASSQGGQGDGELFF. CDR3 coding DNA: TGCGCCAGCAGCCAAGGGGGACAGGGGGACGGGGAGCTGTTTTTT.

This chain links TRBV5-4 with TRBJ2-7; 8 nucleotides align to TRBD2. The junction had 8 bases not matched to a gene; V was cut back by 0 bases and J by 3 bases. This CDR3 has 16 amino acids. Germline CDR1 and CDR2: SGHNT and YYREEE (reference sequence). This chain's CDR3 is CASSLALREGDYEQYF. CDR3 in DNA: TGTGCCAGCAGCTTGGCCTTACGGGAGGGGGACTACGAGCAGTACTTC.

As for this clone: This specimen includes other DNA sequences encoding the same CDR3. V is TRBV28 and J is TRBJ2-2, with D tentatively TRBD2 (6 bases). V lost 6 bases and J 8 bases, leaving 25 bases between the germline ends. CDR3 length equals 17 residues. Germline CDR1 is MDHEN and CDR2 is SYDVKM. The CDR3 spells CASSLEGWGGRSGELFF. CDR3 nucleotides: TGTGCCAGCAGCTTAGAAGGGTGGGGAGGTCGGAGTGGGGAGCTGTTTTTT.

The chain employs TRBV21-1 and TRBJ2-2; no check of the table's D call, TRBD2, against the DNA was made. TRBV21-1 is marked as a pseudogene. The CDR3 extends over 16 amino acids. The CDR3 spells CASSKMTSGSPGELFF. In nucleotides, the CDR3 is TGTGCCAGCAGCAAAATGACTAGCGGGAGCCCCGGGGAGCTGTTTTTT.

The CDR3 here is CSVPGQGFYGYTF. CDR3 DNA sequence: TGCAGCGTTCCGGGACAGGGGTTCTATGGCTACACCTTC. V and J are TRBV29-1 and TRBJ1-2, with 10 bases fitting TRBD1. With 5 bases clipped from V and 4 bases from J, the junction kept 4 bases outside the gene matches. From germline, CDR1 is SQVTM and CDR2 ANQGSEA. The CDR3 is 13 amino acids.

This chain joins TRBV27 and TRBJ2-1, with 9 positions matching TRBD2. Germline loops: CDR1 MNHEY, CDR2 SMNVEV (reference sequence). The junction had 7 bases not matched to a gene; V was cut back by 5 bases and J by 8 bases. The CDR3 loop spans 14 amino acids. The CDR3 region is CASSRLAAGDEQFF. The CDR3 DNA sequence: TGTGCCAGCAGTCGACTAGCGGCCGGGGATGAGCAGTTCTTC.

The chain joins TRBV2 to TRBJ2-7; 8 bases match TRBD1. Germline assignment: CDR1 SNHLY and CDR2 FYNNEI. The CDR3 contains 13 residues. With 7 bases clipped from V and 2 bases from J, the junction kept 4 bases outside the gene matches. This chain's CDR3 is CASKVQGAYEQYF. CDR3 sequence (DNA): TGTGCCAGCAAGGTACAGGGGGCCTACGAGCAGTACTTC. Full variable domain (missing parts from reference TRBV2 and TRBJ2-7): EPEVTQTPSHQVTQMGQEVILRCVPISNHLYFYWYRQILGQKVEFLVSFYNNEISEKSEIFDDQFSVERPDGSNFTLKIRSTKLEDSAMYFCASKVQGAYEQYFGPGTRLTVT.

The V and J genes are TRBV19 and TRBJ2-7, with TRBD2 matching over 7 bases. Germline CDR1 and CDR2: LNHDA and SQIVND (reference sequence). This CDR3 has 15 residues. Losses at the gene ends were 3 bases for V and 4 bases for J; bases not matched to a gene: 9. For the CDR3, the DNA is TGTGCCAGTAGTATCTGGGGCACTAGCGAATACGAGCAGTACTTC. Amino acids: CASSIWGTSEYEQYF.

The genes are TRBV18 and TRBJ2-7; D not resolved. CDR3 length equals 13 residues. The germline CDR1 and CDR2 sequences are KGHSH and LQKENI. Trimming stripped 3 bases from V and 3 bases from J, with 9 bases between. The CDR3 sequence: CASSPGPYYEQYF. The DNA for the CDR3 is TGTGCCAGCTCACCTGGCCCCTACTACGAGCAGTACTTC. The full variable domain, in which reference TRBV18 and TRBJ2-7 provide the parts outside the CDR3, is NAGVMQNPRHLVRRRGQEARLRCSPMKGHSHVYWYRQLPEEGLKFMVYLQKENIIDESGMPKERFSAEFPKEGPSILRIQQVVRGDSAAYFCASSPGPYYEQYFGPGTRLTVT.